What follows are 22 T cell receptor beta chains derived from one specimen sequenced in a study of blood T cell repertoires in COVID-19. Sequenced by immunoSEQ multiplex PCR; TCRdb stores in-frame clones only, minus some. The sample lists about 170,000 clones, 80% to 90% occurring once. The material sequenced was peripheral blood. These receptors were taken from a man aged 40-49 years who had recovered from COVID-19.

The CDR3 loop reads CASSYHGQGLAEAFF. The CDR3 DNA reads TGTGCCAGCAGTTACCATGGACAGGGGTTGGCTGAAGCTTTCTTT. J is TRBJ1-1 and V is TRBV6-2 or TRBV6-3; TRBD1 matches 9 bases. Germline lookup yields CDR1 MNHEY and CDR2 SVGEGT. The V gene end was trimmed by 2 bases and the J gene end by 6 bases; junction bases not matched to a gene: 7. This CDR3 has 15 residues.

This clone has just a few counts. The chain recombines TRBV6-5 with TRBJ1-5, with D perhaps TRBD1 (5 bases). The CDR3 has 13 residues. Germline V CDR1 and CDR2: MNHEY, SVGAGI. The V end lost 6 bases, the J end lost 5 bases, and 11 bases lay between the germline ends. CDR3 loop: CASSDRVDQPQHF. The CDR3 region has the DNA TGTGCCAGCAGCGACAGAGTAGATCAGCCCCAGCATTTT.

V is TRBV15 and J is TRBJ2-6, with 7 bases fitting TRBD1. The ends lost 5 bases at V and 0 bases at J; junction bases unmatched: 7. CDR3 length equals 17 residues. In germline, CDR1 is LNHNV, CDR2 YYDKDF (reference sequence). The CDR3 DNA reads as TGTGCCACCAGCCACCGGACAGGCGACTCTGGGGCCAACGTCCTGACTTTC. This codes for CATSHRTGDSGANVLTF.

The genes are TRBV6-6 and TRBJ2-7; D may be TRBD2 (5 bases). This CDR3 spans 16 amino acids. V shed 0 bases and J shed 3 bases, with 15 bases lying between them. The germline V gene encodes CDR1 MNHNY and CDR2 SVGAGI (reference sequence). This chain's CDR3 is CASSYSRASHYYEQYF. In DNA, the CDR3 is TGTGCCAGCAGTTACTCGAGGGCCTCTCACTACTACGAGCAGTACTTC.

The V gene is TRBV30, the J gene TRBJ1-1; unclear D gene. V was clipped by 2 bases and J by 5 bases, with 6 bases between them. Germline CDR1 GTSNPN, CDR2 SVGIG (reference sequence). The CDR3 has 11 residues. This CDR3 reads CAWSSRTEAFF. The CDR3 region has the DNA TGTGCCTGGAGTAGTCGGACTGAAGCTTTCTTT.

The V call is TRBV21-1, the J call TRBJ2-7; the tabulated D call, TRBD1, remains unverified against the DNA. TRBV21-1 corresponds to a pseudogene. This CDR3 region has 14 residues. CDR3 DNA: TGTGCCAGCAGCAGAGTGATGACAGGGGACGAGCAGTACTTC. Amino acids: CASSRVMTGDEQYF.

This chain uses TRBV6-2 or TRBV6-3 with TRBJ1-5; D unclear. CDR3 length equals 13 residues. Trimming took off 5 bases at V and 0 bases at J, with 5 bases between the two ends. Germline lookup yields CDR1 MNHEY and CDR2 SVGEGT. The CDR3 DNA is TGTGCCAGCAGTCAGTTTAGCAATCAGCCCCAGCATTTT. Residues: CASSQFSNQPQHF.

The chain uses TRBV6-1 and TRBJ2-3, with D possibly matching TRBD2 (6 bases). Germline V gives CDR1 MNHNS, CDR2 SASEGT. The CDR3 is 13 amino acids. Trimming took off 0 bases at V and 10 bases at J, with 11 bases between the two ends. CDR3 nucleotides: TGTGCCAGCAGTGAAGCGTCCCGGGAGTCGCAGTATTTT. Its translation is CASSEASRESQYF.

As regards this clone: The germline gene is not matched at one end of the junction; a read error may be the cause. The chain employs TRBV12-3 or TRBV12-4 and TRBJ1-1; 10 bases fit TRBD1. The CDR3 consists of 13 residues. The CDR3 reads CASSLGQGRPEVF. As DNA, the CDR3 is TGTGCCAGCAGTCTGGGACAGGGGAGGCCCGAAGTCTTT.

The rearrangement links TRBV30 to TRBJ2-6, with a tentative D call TRBD2 (7 bases). The V and J ends lost 1 base and 4 bases respectively, with 17 bases between them. Looked up from germline, CDR1 is GTSNPN and CDR2 is SVGIG (reference sequence). This CDR3 spans 17 amino acids. The CDR3, as DNA: TGTGCCTGGAGTGGGGGAGGGGGGGCAGGAGGGGCCAACGTCCTGACTTTC. It specifies CAWSGGGGAGGANVLTF.

The chain is built from TRBV5-4 and TRBJ1-1; 11 bases are a match to TRBD1. Looked up from germline, CDR1 is SGHNT and CDR2 is YYREEE (reference sequence). J lost 6 bases, V lost 4 bases, and 2 bases had no gene match. The CDR3 loop spans 13 amino acids. CDR3: CASSGQGAAEAFF. For the CDR3, the DNA is TGTGCCAGCAGCGGACAGGGGGCGGCTGAAGCTTTCTTT. Combining the CDR3 with reference TRBV5-4 and TRBJ1-1 gives the whole variable domain ETGVTQSPTHLIKTRGQQVTLRCSSQSGHNTVSWYQQALGQGPQFIFQYYREEENGRGNFPPRFSGLQFPNYSSELNVNALELDDSALYLCASSGQGAAEAFFGQGTRLTVV.

The count of this clone is one. This chain's CDR3 is CASSLWTGPYEQYF. CDR3 DNA: TGTGCCAGCAGCCTGTGGACAGGGCCCTACGAGCAGTACTTC. The chain employs TRBV5-4 and TRBJ2-7; 8 bases map to TRBD1. The CDR3 consists of 14 residues. The J segment lost 2 bases and the V segment lost 4 bases, leaving 5 bases of the junction unmatched. Germline-derived CDR1 and CDR2 are SGHNT and YYREEE (reference sequence).

The chain joins TRBV6-2 or TRBV6-3 to TRBJ2-1; 15 nucleotides align to TRBD2. The CDR3 runs to 15 residues. Germline assignment: CDR1 MNHEY and CDR2 SVGEGT. The trim removed 3 bases at V and 14 bases at J, leaving 8 bases unmatched. The CDR3, as DNA: TGTGCCAGCAGTTATTATGGGACTAGCGGGGGGACGGAGTTCTTC. This translates into CASSYYGTSGGTEFF.

This clone was counted a single time. The chain couples TRBV12-3 or TRBV12-4 to TRBJ2-6; unclear D gene. The CDR3 is 13 residues long. The ends were cut back, 4 bases at V and 4 bases at J, with 5 bases in the middle. CDR3 sequence (DNA): TGTGCCAGCAGTTCGAGAGGGGCCAACGTCCTGACTTTC. The encoded protein is CASSSRGANVLTF.

V is TRBV30 and J is TRBJ2-6; D unresolved. The CDR3 totals 13 residues. Trimming took off 3 bases at V and 2 bases at J, with 5 bases between the two ends. The germline CDR1 and CDR2 sequences are GTSNPN and SVGIG (reference sequence). The CDR3 protein is CAWSLAGANVLTF. The CDR3 nucleotides read TGTGCCTGGAGCCTCGCTGGGGCCAACGTCCTGACTTTC. The variable domain in full, completed from reference TRBV30 and TRBJ2-6, reads SQTIHQWPATLVQPVGSPLSLECTVEGTSNPNLYWYRQAAGRGLQLLFYSVGIGQISSEVPQNLSASRPQDRQFILSSKKLLLSDSGFYLCAWSLAGANVLTFGAGSRLTVL.

The chain carries TRBV7-9 and TRBJ1-2; D unresolved. Germline V gene data show CDR1 as SEHNR and CDR2 as FQNEAQ (reference sequence). The CDR3 covers 14 residues. V was pared by 4 bases and J by 2 bases, with 11 bases between. Written as DNA, the CDR3 is TGTGCCAGCAGCTCTGTAGAAAAAAACTATGGCTACACCTTC. Translation: CASSSVEKNYGYTF.

The chain carries TRBV6-5 and TRBJ2-5; D possibly corresponds to TRBD1 (5 bases). From germline, CDR1 is MNHEY and CDR2 SVGAGI. The CDR3 runs to 13 residues. The ends were cut back, 5 bases at V and 2 bases at J, with 9 bases in the middle. The CDR3 region is CASSRGNQETQYF. As DNA, the CDR3 is TGTGCCAGCAGTAGGGGCAATCAAGAGACCCAGTACTTC.

This clone was observed a single time. The chain links TRBV11-3 to TRBJ1-1, with 10 bases identical to TRBD1. The ends lost 8 bases at V and 4 bases at J; junction bases unmatched: 7. The CDR3 spans 14 residues. Germline V lookup: CDR1 SGHNT, CDR2 YENEEA. The CDR3 bases are TGTGCCAGCGGCACCCGGACAGGGGGCACTGAAGCTTTCTTT. This codes for CASGTRTGGTEAFF. The variable domain in full, with the rest retrieved from reference TRBV11-3 and TRBJ1-1, is EAGVVQSPRYKIIEKKQPVAFWCNPISGHNTLYWYLQNLGQGPELLIRYENEEAVDDSQLPKDRFSAERLKGVDSTLKIQPAELGDSAVYLCASGTRTGGTEAFFGQGTRLTVV.

The chain couples TRBV4-3 to TRBJ2-1, with 7 bases that match TRBD2. Germline V gives CDR1 LGHNA, CDR2 YSLEER. V lost 0 bases, J lost 1 base, and 6 bases stayed unmatched. This CDR3 region has 17 residues. CDR3 region: CASSQERESLSYNEQFF. The CDR3 DNA sequence: TGCGCCAGCAGCCAAGAGCGGGAGAGTCTTTCCTACAATGAGCAGTTCTTC.

The rearrangement links TRBV18 to TRBJ2-7; no clear D. Germline V gives CDR1 KGHSH, CDR2 LQKENI. This CDR3 is 11 amino acids long. V dropped 0 bases and J dropped 7 bases, with 4 bases sitting between them. CDR3 DNA: TGTGCCAGCTCACCACCTAAAGAGCAGTACTTC. Protein sequence: CASSPPKEQYF.

The genes are TRBV6-5 and TRBJ2-1; D perhaps matches TRBD2 (6 bases). The CDR3 loop spans 15 amino acids. Germline CDR1 MNHEY, CDR2 SVGAGI. V was clipped by 0 bases and J by 6 bases, with 12 bases between them. The CDR3 DNA reads TGTGCCAGCAGTTACTCGGGGCGGAGGGGCAATGAGCAGTTCTTC. Its protein is CASSYSGRRGNEQFF.

This sequence joins TRBV6-4 and TRBJ2-2; a possible D gene is TRBD1 (6 bases). V shed 5 bases and J shed 4 bases, with 8 bases lying between them. CDR1 MRHNA and CDR2 SNTAGT come from the germline V gene. The CDR3 runs to 13 residues. The DNA for the CDR3 is TGTGCCAGCAGTAAGACAGGCACCGGGGAGCTGTTTTTT. Its protein product is CASSKTGTGELFF.